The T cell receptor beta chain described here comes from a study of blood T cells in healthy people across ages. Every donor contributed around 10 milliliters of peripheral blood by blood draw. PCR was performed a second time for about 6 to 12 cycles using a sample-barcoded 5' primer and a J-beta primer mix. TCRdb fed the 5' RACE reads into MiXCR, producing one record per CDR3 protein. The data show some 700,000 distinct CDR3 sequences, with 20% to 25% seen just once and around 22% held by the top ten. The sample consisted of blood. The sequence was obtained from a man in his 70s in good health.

CDR3 sequence (DNA): TGTGCCAGCAGCCAAAAGAGGACAGATACGCAGTATTTT. This sequence encodes CASSQKRTDTQYF. This chain connects TRBV5-8 to TRBJ2-3, with no clear D. The CDR3 is 13 residues long. The germline V gene encodes CDR1 SGHTS and CDR2 YDEGEE. The V and J ends lost 4 bases and 3 bases respectively, with 9 bases between them.